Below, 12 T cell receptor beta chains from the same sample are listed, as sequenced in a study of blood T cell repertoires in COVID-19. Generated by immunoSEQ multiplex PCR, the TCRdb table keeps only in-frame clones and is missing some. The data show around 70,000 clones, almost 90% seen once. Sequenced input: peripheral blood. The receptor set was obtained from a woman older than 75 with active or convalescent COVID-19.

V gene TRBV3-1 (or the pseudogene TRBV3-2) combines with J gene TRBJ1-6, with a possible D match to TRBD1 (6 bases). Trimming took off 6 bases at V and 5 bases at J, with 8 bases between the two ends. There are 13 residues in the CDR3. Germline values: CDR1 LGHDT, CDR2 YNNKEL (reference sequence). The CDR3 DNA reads TGTGCCAGCAGACAGGGTAATAATTCACCCCTCCACTTT. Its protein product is CASRQGNNSPLHF.

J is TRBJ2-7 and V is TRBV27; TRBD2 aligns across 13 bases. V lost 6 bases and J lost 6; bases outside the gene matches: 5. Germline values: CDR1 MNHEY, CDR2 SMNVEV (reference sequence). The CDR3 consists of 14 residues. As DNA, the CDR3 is TGTGCCAGCAGCGGACTAGCGGGAGCCCGCGAGCAGTACTTC. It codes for CASSGLAGAREQYF.

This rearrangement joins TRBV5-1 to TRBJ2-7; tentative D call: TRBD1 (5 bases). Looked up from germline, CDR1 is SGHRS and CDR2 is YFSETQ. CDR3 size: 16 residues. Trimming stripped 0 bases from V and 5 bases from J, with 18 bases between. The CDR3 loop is CASSLAGQGFGNEQYF. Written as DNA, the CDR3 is TGCGCCAGCAGCTTGGCCGGGCAGGGTTTTGGGAACGAGCAGTACTTC.

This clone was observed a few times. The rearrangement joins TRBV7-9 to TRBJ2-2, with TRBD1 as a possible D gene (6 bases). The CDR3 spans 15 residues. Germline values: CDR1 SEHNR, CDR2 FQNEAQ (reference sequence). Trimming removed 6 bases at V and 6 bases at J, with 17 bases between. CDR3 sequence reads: CASSPINRVAGELFF. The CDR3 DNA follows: TGTGCCAGCAGTCCCATAAACAGGGTGGCCGGGGAGCTGTTTTTT.

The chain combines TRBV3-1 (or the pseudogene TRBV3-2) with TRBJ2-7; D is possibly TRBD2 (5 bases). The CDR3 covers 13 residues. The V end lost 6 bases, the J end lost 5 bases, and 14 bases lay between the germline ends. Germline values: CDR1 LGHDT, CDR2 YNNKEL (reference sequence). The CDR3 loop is CASSPGIPNEQYF. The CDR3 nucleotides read TGTGCCAGCAGTCCGGGGATACCTAACGAGCAGTACTTC.

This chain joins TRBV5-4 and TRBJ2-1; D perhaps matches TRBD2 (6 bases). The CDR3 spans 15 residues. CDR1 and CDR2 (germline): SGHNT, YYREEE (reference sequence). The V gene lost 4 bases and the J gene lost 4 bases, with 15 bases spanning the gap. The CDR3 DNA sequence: TGTGCCAGCAGCGTGACTAGTGCTAGATACAATGAGCAGTTCTTC. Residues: CASSVTSARYNEQFF.

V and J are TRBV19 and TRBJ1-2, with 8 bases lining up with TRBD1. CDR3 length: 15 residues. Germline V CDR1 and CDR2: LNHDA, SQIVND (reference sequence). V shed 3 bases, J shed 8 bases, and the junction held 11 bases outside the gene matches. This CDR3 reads CASSMGRGLRDGYTF. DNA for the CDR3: TGTGCCAGTAGTATGGGCAGGGGGCTTAGGGACGGCTACACCTTC.

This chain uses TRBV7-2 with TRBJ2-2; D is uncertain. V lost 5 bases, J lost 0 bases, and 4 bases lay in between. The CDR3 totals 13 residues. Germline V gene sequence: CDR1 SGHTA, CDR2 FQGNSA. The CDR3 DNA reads TGTGCCAGCAGCCTATCGAACACCGGGGAGCTGTTTTTT. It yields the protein CASSLSNTGELFF.

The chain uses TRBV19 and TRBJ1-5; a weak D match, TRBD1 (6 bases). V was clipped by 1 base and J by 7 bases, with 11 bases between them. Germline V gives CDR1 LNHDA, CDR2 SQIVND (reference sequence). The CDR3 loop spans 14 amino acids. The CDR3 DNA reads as TGTGCCAGTAGTATAGTAGTCAGGGGACAGCCCCAGCATTTT. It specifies CASSIVVRGQPQHF.

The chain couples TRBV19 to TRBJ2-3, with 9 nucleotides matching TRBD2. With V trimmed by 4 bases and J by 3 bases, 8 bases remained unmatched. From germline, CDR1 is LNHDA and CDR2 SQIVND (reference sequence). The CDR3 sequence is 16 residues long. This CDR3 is CASSRGGRADTDTQYF. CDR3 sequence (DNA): TGTGCCAGTAGTAGGGGCGGGAGGGCCGATACAGATACGCAGTATTTT.

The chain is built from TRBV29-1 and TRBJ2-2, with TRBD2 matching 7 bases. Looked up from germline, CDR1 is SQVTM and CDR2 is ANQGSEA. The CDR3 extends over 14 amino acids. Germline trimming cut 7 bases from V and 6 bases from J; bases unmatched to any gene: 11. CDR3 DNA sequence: TGCAGCGCCGAACGGGGGGTAGGGGCCGGGGAGCTGTTTTTT. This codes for CSAERGVGAGELFF.

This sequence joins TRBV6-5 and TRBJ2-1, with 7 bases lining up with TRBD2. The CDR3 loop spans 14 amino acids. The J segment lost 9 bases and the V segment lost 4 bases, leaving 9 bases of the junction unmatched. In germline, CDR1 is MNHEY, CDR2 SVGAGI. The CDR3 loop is CASSFTREKGEQFF. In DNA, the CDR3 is TGTGCCAGCAGTTTTACGCGGGAGAAGGGTGAGCAGTTCTTC.